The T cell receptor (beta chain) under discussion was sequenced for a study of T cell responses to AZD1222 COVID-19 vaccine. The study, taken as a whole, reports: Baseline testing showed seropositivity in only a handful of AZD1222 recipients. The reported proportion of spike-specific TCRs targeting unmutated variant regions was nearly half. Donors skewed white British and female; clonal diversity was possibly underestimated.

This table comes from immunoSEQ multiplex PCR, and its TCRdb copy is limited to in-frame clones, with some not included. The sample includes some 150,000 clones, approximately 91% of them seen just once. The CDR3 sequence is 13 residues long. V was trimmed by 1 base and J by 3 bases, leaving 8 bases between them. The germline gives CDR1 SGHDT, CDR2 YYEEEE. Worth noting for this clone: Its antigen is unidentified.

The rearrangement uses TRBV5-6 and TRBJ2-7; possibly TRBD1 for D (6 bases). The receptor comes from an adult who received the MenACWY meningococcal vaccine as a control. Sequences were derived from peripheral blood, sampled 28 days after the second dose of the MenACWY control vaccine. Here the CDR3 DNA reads TGTGCCAGCAGCTTGACAGGGAGCTACGAGCAGTACTTC. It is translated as CASSLTGSYEQYF.